This T cell receptor beta chain came from a study of T cells after yellow fever vaccination (dated by TCRdb to the late 2010s). The study in broad terms: Libraries from fractions with low cell numbers were prepared with the SMART-Seq v4 Ultra Low Input RNA kit. To follow T-cell clones before and after both primary and booster YFV17D yellow fever vaccination, bulk TCR alpha and beta repertoires underwent longitudinal sequencing. Two healthy male donors made up the cohort, one aged 18 to 30 years and the other aged 30 to 40 years. Blood was drawn at multiple timepoints before and after primary and secondary immunization, with bulk PBMC replicates and cell subsets isolated.

This clonotype has ten or more counts. One base away there is no much larger clone; base qualities are not given. The treatment or condition label on this specimen signifies: live attenuated yellow fever vaccine strain. PBMCs were isolated from peripheral blood using a standard Ficoll-Paque protocol. Epitope-specific CD8 T cells were sorted with a dextramer loaded with the yellow fever NS4B epitope peptide, together with anti-CD3 and anti-CD8 staining. TriZol was used to extract RNA from bulk PBMCs, from CD4 and CD8 fractions, and from dextramer-positive and dextramer-negative fractions. CDR1 and CDR2 were assigned from the germline V gene as MNHEY and SVGAGI. The CDR3 contains 16 residues, cysteine and phenylalanine counted. The entry retains the CDR3 DNA only, 48 bases that are in frame from base 1. Relative to germline, V is 0 bases shorter and J is 9 bases shorter, with 15 bases between their ends.

Results the study describes overall, beyond this receptor: The secondary T-cell response was found to be weaker but faster than the primary response, with a peak reached on day 5 rather than on day 15. Computational filtering was required because FACS-sorted repertoires could contain abundant contaminating clonotypes from the bulk population. Most clones expanded after primary vaccination (around 97% of CD4 and around 89% of CD8) were re-detected after the booster, suggesting that broad memory maintenance occurred. A small share of clonotypes occurred in both CD4 and CD8 compartments, likely arising from convergent recombination. Because only a couple of donors were included in the study, the extent to which the findings can be generalized is limited.

Synthesis of TCR cDNA relied on 5'RACE template switching, a step that introduced a universal primer site along with unique molecular identifiers. Priming for cDNA synthesis came from both the TCR alpha and TCR beta constant segments. Library amplification used two PCR steps, and the second PCR step added sample barcodes and sequencing adapters. Sequencing of the libraries was done on either Illumina HiSeq 2500 (2x100 bp) or NovaSeq (2x150 bp). As for the original processing: MIGEC handled demultiplexing of reads and collapsing into UMI consensus sequences, while MiXCR performed V(D)J alignment. Using edgeR on replicate PBMC samples, clonotypes were called vaccine-responding if FDR was below 0.01 and the log2 fold change was above 5 up to day 15. Bulk clonotypes were assigned CD4 or CD8 identity according to which sequenced CD4 or CD8 repertoire held them at higher abundance. A clonotype counted as NS4B-specific if enriched at least 10-fold in dextramer-positive versus dextramer-negative fractions, with CD4-biased clonotypes left out. TCRdb reran the public reads through fastp at Q25 and MiXCR, keeping productive beta chains. Merged by CDR3 protein, the rows form single entries marked with the most common genes and DNA. The V and J calls and clone size come from TCRdb's table, not from the authors' own analysis. Present in this sample are under 55,000 distinct CDR3 sequences, 6.5% to 8.5% of which were seen just once. The top ten constitute 20% to 25% of the sample.

This sequence uses TRBV6-5 and TRBJ1-6, with the D gene uncertain. This clonotype was obtained from a man aged 18 to 29 who received the YFV17D yellow fever vaccine. The sample was CD8+ T cells not binding an NS4B(214-222) dextramer, sorted from PBMCs, taken around 45 days after the first yellow fever vaccination. The cell subset or site label for this specimen denotes: NS4B epitope dextramer-negative CD8 T cells. The base sequence is TGTGCCAGCAGTTACTCGAGTCACCCCTATGGTTCACCCCTCCACTTT. Its protein is CASSYSSHPYGSPLHF.